This record looks at one TCR beta chain sequence and its context. The ends were cut back, 6 bases at V and 5 bases at J, with 16 bases in the middle. Germline V gives CDR1 DFQATT, CDR2 SNEGSKA (reference sequence). CDR3 length: 13 residues. Regions amplified from RNA transcripts were the TCR beta CDR3 regions. In the first-round RT-PCR of the TCR CDR3, the HTBI primer set was used. TCRdb reprocessed the multiplex PCR reads via MiXCR and lists one record per CDR3 protein. The sample lists approximately 320,000 distinct CDR3 sequences, 16% occurring once. This record comes from a study of T cells in Graves' hyperthyroidism and ophthalmopathy.

The chain joins TRBV20-1 to TRBJ2-5, with a tentative D call TRBD1 (6 bases). The specimen sequenced was blood. The source is a man in his thirties or forties with Graves' hyperthyroidism. Here the CDR3 reads CSARTGGGETQYF. DNA for the CDR3: TGCAGTGCCCGGACTGGGGGCGGGGAGACCCAGTACTTC.